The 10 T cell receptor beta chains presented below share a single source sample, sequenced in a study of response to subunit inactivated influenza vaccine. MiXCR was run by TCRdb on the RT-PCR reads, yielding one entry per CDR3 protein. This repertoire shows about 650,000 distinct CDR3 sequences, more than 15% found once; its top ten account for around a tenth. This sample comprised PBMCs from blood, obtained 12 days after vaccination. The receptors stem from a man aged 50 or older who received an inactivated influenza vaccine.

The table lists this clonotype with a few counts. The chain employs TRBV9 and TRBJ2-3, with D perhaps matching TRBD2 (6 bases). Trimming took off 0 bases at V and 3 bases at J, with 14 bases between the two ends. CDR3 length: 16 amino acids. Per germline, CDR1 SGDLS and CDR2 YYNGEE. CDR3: CASSVEGWRVTDTQYF. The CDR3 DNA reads TGTGCCAGCAGCGTAGAGGGTTGGAGGGTAACAGATACGCAGTATTTT.

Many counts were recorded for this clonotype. CDR3 nucleotide sequence: TGTGCCAGCAGCCTTGGGACAGGCAATCAGCCCCAGCATTTT. It is translated as CASSLGTGNQPQHF. This chain connects TRBV28 to TRBJ1-5; the match to TRBD1 covers 7 bases. CDR1 and CDR2 (germline): MDHEN, SYDVKM. This CDR3 is 14 amino acids long. The V gene end was trimmed by 6 bases and the J gene end by 2 bases; junction bases not matched to a gene: 4.

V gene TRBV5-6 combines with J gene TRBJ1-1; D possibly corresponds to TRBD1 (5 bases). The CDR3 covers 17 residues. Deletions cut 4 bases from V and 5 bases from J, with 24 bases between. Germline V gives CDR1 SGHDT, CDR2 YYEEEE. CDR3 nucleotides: TGTGCCAGCAGCATCCTCCGCGGGGCGGGGGATGGGACTGAAGCTTTCTTT. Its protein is CASSILRGAGDGTEAFF.

The CDR3 DNA is TGTGCCAGCCGGCCGGTAGCCAAAAACATTCAGTACTTC. This codes for CASRPVAKNIQYF. The V and J genes are TRBV3-1 and TRBJ2-4; unclear D gene. The CDR3 totals 13 residues. V lost 8 bases and J 0 bases, leaving 8 bases between the germline ends. CDR1 is LGHDT, CDR2 YNNKEL, per germline (reference sequence).

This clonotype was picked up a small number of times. CDR3 protein: CASSPGSGQEKLFF. CDR3 nucleotides: TGTGCCAGCAGTCCGGGTTCGGGGCAGGAAAAACTGTTTTTT. This chain links TRBV12-3 or TRBV12-4 with TRBJ1-4; D is perhaps TRBD1 (5 bases). The CDR3 has 14 residues. V was shortened by 5 bases and J by 8 bases, with 15 bases between the two germline ends.

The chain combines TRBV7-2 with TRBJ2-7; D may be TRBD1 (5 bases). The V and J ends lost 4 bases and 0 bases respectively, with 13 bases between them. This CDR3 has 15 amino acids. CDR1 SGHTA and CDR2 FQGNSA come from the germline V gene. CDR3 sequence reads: CASSSGIRSSYEQYF. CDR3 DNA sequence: TGTGCCAGCAGCTCAGGGATTCGAAGCTCCTACGAGCAGTACTTC. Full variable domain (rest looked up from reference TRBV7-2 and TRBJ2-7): GAGVSQSPSNKVTEKGKDVELRCDPISGHTALYWYRQSLGQGLEFLIYFQGNSAPDKSGLPSDRFSAERTGGSVSTLTIQRTQQEDSAVYLCASSSGIRSSYEQYFGPGTRLTVT.

This chain's CDR3 is CASSDRQGSSTDTQYF. CDR3 DNA sequence: TGCGCCAGCAGTGATCGACAGGGTTCTAGCACAGATACGCAGTATTTT. The rearrangement uses TRBV10-1 and TRBJ2-3, with 7 bases lining up with TRBD1. The CDR3 length is 16 residues. Germline V gene data show CDR1 as WNHNN and CDR2 as SYGVQD (reference sequence). After removal of 3 bases from V and 0 bases from J, the junction contained 6 bases not matched to a gene.

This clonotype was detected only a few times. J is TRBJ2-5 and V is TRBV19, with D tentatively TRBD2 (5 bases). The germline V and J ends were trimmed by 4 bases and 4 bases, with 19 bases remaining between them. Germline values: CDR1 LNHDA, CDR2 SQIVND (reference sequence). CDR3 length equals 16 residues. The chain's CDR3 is CASSTTGMMRRETQYF. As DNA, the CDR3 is TGTGCCAGTAGTACAACCGGGATGATGAGACGAGAGACCCAGTACTTC.

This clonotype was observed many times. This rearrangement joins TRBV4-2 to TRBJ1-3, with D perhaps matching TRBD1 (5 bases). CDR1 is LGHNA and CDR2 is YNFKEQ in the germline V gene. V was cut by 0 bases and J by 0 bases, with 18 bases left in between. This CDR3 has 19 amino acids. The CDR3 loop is CASSQDRTLGAYSGNTIYF. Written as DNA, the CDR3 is TGTGCCAGCAGCCAAGATCGAACCCTAGGGGCTTACTCTGGAAACACCATATATTTT.

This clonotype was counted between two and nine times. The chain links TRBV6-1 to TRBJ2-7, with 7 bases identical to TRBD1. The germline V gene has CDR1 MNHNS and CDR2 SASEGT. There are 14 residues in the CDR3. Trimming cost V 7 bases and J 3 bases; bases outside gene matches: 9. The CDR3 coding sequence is TGTGCCAGCACCGAAAGGGCAGGGGGCTACGAGCAGTACTTC. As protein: CASTERAGGYEQYF.